Sequencing of this TCR beta chain was carried out in a study of cytomegalovirus exposure and HLA in healthy donors. Overall study context: A later analysis reported the same platform for the 95 to 150 validation repertoires and the approximately 640 first-cohort repertoires.

Per germline, CDR1 MNHEY and CDR2 SVGAGI. This CDR3 has 13 amino acids. V lost 2 bases and J 1 base, leaving 6 bases between the germline ends. Clones were sequenced by immunoSEQ multiplex PCR, and TCRdb holds only the in-frame ones, with some missing. The table shows about 120,000 clones, with around 86% occurring only once. In its sample, this clone was seen a few times. This chain connects TRBV6-5 to TRBJ2-7; a possible D gene is TRBD1 (6 bases). Input material: PBMCs. This clonotype was sampled from a man younger than 30 in good health and CMV-seronegative. The CDR3 here is CASSYDRSYEQYF. Written as DNA, the CDR3 is TGTGCCAGCAGTTACGACAGGTCCTACGAGCAGTACTTC.